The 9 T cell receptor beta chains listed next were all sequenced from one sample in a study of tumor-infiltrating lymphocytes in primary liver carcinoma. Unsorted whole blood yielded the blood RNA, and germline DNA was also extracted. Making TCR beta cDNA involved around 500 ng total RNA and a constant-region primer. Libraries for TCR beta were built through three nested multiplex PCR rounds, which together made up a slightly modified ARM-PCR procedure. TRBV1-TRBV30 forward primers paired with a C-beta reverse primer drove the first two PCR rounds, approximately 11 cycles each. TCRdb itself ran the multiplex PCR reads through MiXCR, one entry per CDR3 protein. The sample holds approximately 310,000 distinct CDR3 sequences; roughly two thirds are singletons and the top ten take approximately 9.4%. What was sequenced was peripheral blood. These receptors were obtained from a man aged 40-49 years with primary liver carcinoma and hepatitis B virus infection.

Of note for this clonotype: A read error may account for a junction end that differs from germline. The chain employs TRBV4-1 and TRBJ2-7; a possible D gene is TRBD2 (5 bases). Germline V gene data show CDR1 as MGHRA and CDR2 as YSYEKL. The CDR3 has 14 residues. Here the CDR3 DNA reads TGCGCCAACAGCCAGCCCAGCGGTGAGGACGAGCAGTACTTC. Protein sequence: CANSQPSGEDEQYF.

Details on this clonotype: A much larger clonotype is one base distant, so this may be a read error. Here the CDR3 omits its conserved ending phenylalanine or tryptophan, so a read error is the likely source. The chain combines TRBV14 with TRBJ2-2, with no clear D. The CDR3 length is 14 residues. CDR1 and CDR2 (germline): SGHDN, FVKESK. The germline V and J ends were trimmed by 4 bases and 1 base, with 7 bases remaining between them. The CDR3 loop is CASSPTRNTGELFY. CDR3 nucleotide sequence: TGTGCCAGCAGCCCCACGAGGAACACCGGGGAGCTGTTTTAT.

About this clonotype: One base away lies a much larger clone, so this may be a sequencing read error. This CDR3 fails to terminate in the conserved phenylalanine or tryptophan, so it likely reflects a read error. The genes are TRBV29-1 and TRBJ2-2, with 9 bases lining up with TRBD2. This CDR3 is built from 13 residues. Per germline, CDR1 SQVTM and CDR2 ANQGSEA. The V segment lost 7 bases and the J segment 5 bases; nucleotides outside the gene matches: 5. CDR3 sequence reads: CSGSGSWTGELFS. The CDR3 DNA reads TGCAGCGGTAGCGGGAGTTGGACCGGGGAGCTGTTTTCT.

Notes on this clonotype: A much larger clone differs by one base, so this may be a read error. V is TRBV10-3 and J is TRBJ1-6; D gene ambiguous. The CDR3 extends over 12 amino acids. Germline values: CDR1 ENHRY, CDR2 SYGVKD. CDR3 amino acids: CAISPGDSPFHF. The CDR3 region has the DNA TGTGCCATCAGCCCGGGAGATTCACCCTTCCACTTT.

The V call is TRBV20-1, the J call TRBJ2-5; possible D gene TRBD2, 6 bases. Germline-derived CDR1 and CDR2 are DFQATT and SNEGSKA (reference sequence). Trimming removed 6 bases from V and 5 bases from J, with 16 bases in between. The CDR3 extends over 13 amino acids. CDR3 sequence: CSAARESVETQYF. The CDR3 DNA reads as TGCAGTGCCGCCCGGGAGTCGGTGGAGACCCAGTACTTC.

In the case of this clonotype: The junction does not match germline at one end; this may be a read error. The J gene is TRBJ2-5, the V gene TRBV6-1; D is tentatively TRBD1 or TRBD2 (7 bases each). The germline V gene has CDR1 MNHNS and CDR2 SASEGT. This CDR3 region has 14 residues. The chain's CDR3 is CASNRAGGRETHYF. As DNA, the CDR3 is TGTGCCAGCAATCGGGCAGGGGGGAGGGAGACCCATTACTTC.

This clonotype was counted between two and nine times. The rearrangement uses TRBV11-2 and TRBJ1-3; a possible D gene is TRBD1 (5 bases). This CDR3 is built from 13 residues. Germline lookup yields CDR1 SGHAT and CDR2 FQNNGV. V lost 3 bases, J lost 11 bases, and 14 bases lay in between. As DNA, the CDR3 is TGTGCCAGCAGCTTGACCAGGGTGGACGCCATATATTTT. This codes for CASSLTRVDAIYF.

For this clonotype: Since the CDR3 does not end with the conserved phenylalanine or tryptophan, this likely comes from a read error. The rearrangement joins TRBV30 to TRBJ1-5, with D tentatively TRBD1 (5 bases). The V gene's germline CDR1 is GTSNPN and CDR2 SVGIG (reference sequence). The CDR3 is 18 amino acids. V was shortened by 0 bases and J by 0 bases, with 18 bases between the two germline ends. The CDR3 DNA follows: TGTGCCTGGAGTGTAGACAGCCTAACCGGGTATAGCAATCAGCCCCAGCATTCT. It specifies CAWSVDSLTGYSNQPQHS.

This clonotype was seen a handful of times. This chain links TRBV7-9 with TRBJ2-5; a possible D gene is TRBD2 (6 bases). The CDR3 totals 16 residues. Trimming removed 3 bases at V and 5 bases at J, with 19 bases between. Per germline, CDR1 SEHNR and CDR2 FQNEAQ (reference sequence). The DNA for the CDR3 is TGTGCCAGCAGCTTGGGAGTAAGCGGGTTAGGGGAGACCCAGTACTTC. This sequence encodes CASSLGVSGLGETQYF.